This T cell receptor beta chain was identified during a study of identical twins (dated by TCRdb to about 2016). The study in broad terms: TCR alpha and beta repertoires from monozygotic twins, unrelated adults of various ages and cord blood were deep-sequenced to test whether fetal clonotypes persist. Replicate twin experiments were performed at different times using different library preparation protocols to rule out contamination. The investigation overall reported the following: Fewer insertions were carried by abundant cord blood beta clonotypes, a similar but weaker trend appeared in young adult naive repertoires, and no such trend appeared in memory repertoires. Out-of-frame TCR alpha sharing in monozygotic twins was systematically underestimated by recombination models, whereas sharing between unrelated individuals was in agreement with the recombination models. Invariant T cells such as MAIT and iNKT could partly confound zero-insertion analyses, though diverse VJ usage argued against this for most clonotypes. A weaker excess of twin sharing was found in beta out-of-frame sequences because the signal-to-noise ratio was lowered by fewer shared sequences. Out-of-frame TCR alpha sequences shared between twins showed an excess of low generation-probability sequences compared with coincidental sharing between unrelated individuals. Because the same donors could not be followed over many years, conclusions were based on cross-sectional statistical analysis.

Every donor in the study was a healthy Caucasian. The twin cohort comprised three pairs of female monozygotic twins, all aged roughly 18 to 30 years. RNA for TCR libraries was isolated from peripheral blood mononuclear cells. Library generation was performed with 5' RACE. The sequencing machine was an Illumina HiSeq 2000. Template switching added a universal primer binding site, and the final cDNA carried a unique molecular identifier that allowed TCR cDNA molecules to be counted accurately. First-strand cDNA for TCR alpha and beta chains was synthesized from specific primers in the conserved constant-segment region. Each cDNA library was double barcoded, with a SMART-Mk sample barcode plus Illumina barcodes, to control for contamination. TruSeq adapter sequences and Illumina sample barcodes were added in two successive PCR steps. The Illumina HiSeq platform was used with custom primers to sequence TCR alpha and beta cDNA libraries. The paper's data handling went like this. Raw reads were processed with MiGEC to extract unique molecular identifiers, and MiXCR was used to determine CDR3 positions. For each individual, recombination models were inferred using an EM algorithm with the repgenHMM and IGoR tools. Shared clonotype analysis was performed with the tcR package in R, normalizing sharing by the product of cloneset sizes. Out-of-frame nonproductive sequences were analyzed to study raw recombination free of thymic and clonal selection effects. Through fastp at Q25 and MiXCR, TCRdb rebuilt clones from the public reads, retaining in-frame beta chains. Rows with a matching CDR3 protein are joined into one entry that keeps the most common DNA and genes. TCRdb, rather than the study authors, made the V and J calls. Recorded for this sample are roughly 700,000 distinct CDR3 sequences; approximately 9% of them occurred a single time. In total, the top ten clones hold approximately 0.94% of the sample.

The CDR3 spans 15 residues, from the cysteine through the phenylalanine. Here the CDR3 DNA is all that survives: 45 bases in frame from base 1. Trimming costs V 0 bases and J 3 bases, and their ends lie 11 bases apart. The germline V gene (reference sequence) sets CDR1 to DFQATT and CDR2 to SNEGSKA. In its sample, this clonotype was seen many times. This clone's antigen is unknown. One base away there is no much larger clone; base qualities are not given. This same sample was also taken into another study, of yellow fever vaccine responses in identical twins. Drawing on the second study: The authors reported that the T cell response to vaccination in identical twins appeared partly convergent and partly personalized. In identical twins, the study followed T cell clones that responded to the vaccine with precision.

Sequencing used PBMCs. The sequence is built from TRBV20-1 and TRBJ1-4; the D segment could be TRBD1, given 5 matching bases. The receptor's source is a young woman in good health. The nucleotide sequence is given as TGCAGTGCTAGAGATTTGGGACGGTCTAATGAAAAACTGTTTTTT. The encoded protein is CSARDLGRSNEKLFF.